The 14 T cell receptor beta chains listed next were all sequenced from one sample in a study of response to subunit inactivated influenza vaccine. TCRdb redid the calling of the RT-PCR reads with MiXCR, one entry per CDR3 protein. The profile shows under 800,000 distinct CDR3 sequences, approximately 13% of them singletons. Sample: PBMCs from blood, taken 14 days before vaccination. The source of these receptors is a man in his fifties or sixties who received an inactivated influenza vaccine.

V is TRBV24-1 and J is TRBJ2-3, with D unclear. Germline assignment: CDR1 KGHDR and CDR2 SFDVKD. This CDR3 has 11 residues. V was cut by 6 bases and J by 4 bases, with 4 bases left in between. The CDR3 DNA is TGTGCCACCAGTTCAGCAGATACGCAGTATTTT. As protein: CATSSADTQYF.

V gene TRBV7-9 combines with J gene TRBJ2-5; the match to TRBD2 covers 13 bases. Germline CDR1 and CDR2: SEHNR and FQNEAQ (reference sequence). V trimming: 5 bases; J trimming: 3 bases; junction bases outside the gene matches: 9. This CDR3 has 17 amino acids. Written as DNA, the CDR3 is TGTGCCAGCAGCCGGAGACCGGGACTAGCGGGAAAAGAGACCCAGTACTTC. This encodes CASSRRPGLAGKETQYF.

V is TRBV6-1 and J is TRBJ2-1; no firm D call. The length of the CDR3 is 15 residues. The germline gives CDR1 MNHNS, CDR2 SASEGT. V was cut by 8 bases and J by 0 bases, with 14 bases left in between. CDR3 DNA sequence: TGTGCCAGCCACTCACTCTCTGCCTCCTACAATGAGCAGTTCTTC. Translation gives CASHSLSASYNEQFF.

Only a few counts were recorded for this clonotype. The rearrangement uses TRBV7-2 and TRBJ2-1; a possible D gene is TRBD1 (5 bases). This CDR3 has 13 residues. Between the trimmed V and J ends, which lost 3 bases and 6 bases, there was a span of 9 bases. Germline assignment: CDR1 SGHTA and CDR2 FQGNSA. CDR3 sequence (DNA): TGTGCCAGCAGCTTGTCACAGGTCAATGAGCAGTTCTTC. It is translated as CASSLSQVNEQFF.

This clonotype has more than one count but fewer than ten. V gene TRBV10-3 combines with J gene TRBJ1-2; 10 nucleotides agree with TRBD1. CDR1 and CDR2 (germline): ENHRY, SYGVKD. J was trimmed by 3 bases and V by 3 bases; bases with no gene match: 13. CDR3 size: 18 residues. The CDR3: CAISDRASGQGIHYGYTF. CDR3 nucleotides: TGTGCCATCAGTGACCGAGCATCGGGACAGGGGATTCACTATGGCTACACCTTC.

The rearrangement uses TRBV28 and TRBJ2-1; 9 nucleotides agree with TRBD1. There are 16 residues in the CDR3. Germline V CDR1 and CDR2: MDHEN, SYDVKM. Trimming at V came to 0 bases and at J to 1 base, leaving 1 base not matched to a gene. The CDR3, as DNA: TGTGCCAGCAGTTTATGGGGGACAGGGTCCTACAATGAGCAGTTCTTC. Its protein is CASSLWGTGSYNEQFF.

This clonotype was recorded a few times. The chain couples TRBV20-1 to TRBJ2-2; D is tentatively TRBD1 or TRBD2 (5 bases each). Per the germline V gene, CDR1 is DFQATT and CDR2 is SNEGSKA (reference sequence). The length of the CDR3 is 13 residues. Trimming cost V 0 bases and J 6 bases, with 8 bases left between them. The CDR3 here is CSARDMGAGELFF. CDR3 bases: TGCAGTGCTAGAGATATGGGGGCCGGGGAGCTGTTTTTT.

V and J are TRBV20-1 and TRBJ2-1, with TRBD2 matching 9 bases. CDR3 size: 11 residues. CDR1 DFQATT and CDR2 SNEGSKA come from the germline V gene (reference sequence). V was pared by 6 bases and J by 7 bases, with 1 base of the junction left unmatched. CDR3 coding DNA: TGCAGTGCCAGCGGGGGGAATGAGCAGTTCTTC. Amino acids: CSASGGNEQFF.

V usage is TRBV7-8 and J usage is TRBJ2-1; perhaps TRBD2 as D (6 bases). CDR3 length equals 17 residues. V lost 5 bases to trimming and J lost 2 bases, with 19 bases between them. Per germline, CDR1 SGHVS and CDR2 FQNEAQ. The CDR3 region is CASSAKIGTRTYNEQFF. CDR3 nucleotide sequence: TGTGCCAGCAGCGCTAAGATCGGGACTCGTACCTACAATGAGCAGTTCTTC.

This clonotype was seen a few times. CDR3 sequence (DNA): TGTGCCAGCAGCCCGCTCCCGGGGTACACCGGGGAGCTGTTTTTT. It specifies CASSPLPGYTGELFF. The chain carries TRBV7-2 and TRBJ2-2, with D perhaps TRBD2 (5 bases). V was shortened by 5 bases and J by 3 bases, with 13 bases between the two germline ends. The CDR3 consists of 15 residues. CDR1 SGHTA and CDR2 FQGNSA come from the germline V gene.

This clonotype was detected ten times or more. The chain links TRBV12-3 or TRBV12-4 to TRBJ2-5; 7 bases fit TRBD1. J was trimmed by 4 bases and V by 6 bases; bases with no gene match: 8. CDR3 size: 14 residues. CDR3 DNA: TGTGCCAGCAGCTTAACAGGGGCAGGAGAGACCCAGTACTTC. Translated: CASSLTGAGETQYF.

The CDR3 loop is CASSQQGGHEQYF. As DNA, the CDR3 is TGCGCCAGCAGCCAGCAGGGCGGGCACGAGCAGTACTTC. The chain carries TRBV4-3 and TRBJ2-7; tentatively, D is TRBD1 or TRBD2 (5 bases each). Per the germline V gene, CDR1 is LGHNA and CDR2 is YSLEER. V gave up 3 bases and J gave up 5 bases, with 11 bases separating them. CDR3 length equals 13 residues.

This clonotype was recorded a few times. The chain couples TRBV11-2 to TRBJ2-1; weak D call: TRBD2 (6 bases). The germline gives CDR1 SGHAT, CDR2 FQNNGV. The CDR3 has 16 amino acids. V was pared by 0 bases and J by 5 bases, with 14 bases between. CDR3 sequence reads: CASSLERGRFNNEQFF. The CDR3 nucleotides read TGTGCCAGCAGCTTAGAACGGGGGAGATTCAACAATGAGCAGTTCTTC.

The V and J genes are TRBV11-2 and TRBJ2-3; 12 bases match TRBD1. The CDR3 is made up of 19 amino acids. With V trimmed by 3 bases and J by 0 bases, 10 bases remained unmatched. The germline gives CDR1 SGHAT, CDR2 FQNNGV. For the CDR3, the DNA is TGTGCCAGCAGCTTGTTTGGGGGACAGGGGGCGCTTAGCACAGATACGCAGTATTTT. Protein product: CASSLFGGQGALSTDTQYF.